This T cell receptor beta chain was identified in a study of CD8 T cells in Susac syndrome. In the study overall: Blood was drawn from patients with Susac syndrome. At that point, they were therapy-naive, on corticosteroids, or on intravenous immunoglobulin alone. The study, taken as a whole, reports: The study's TCR sequencing and HLA analysis covered a relatively small number of individuals, and the study acknowledged this.

In the case of this clonotype: Its antigen is unidentified.

cDNA came from around 0.5 to 1 ug RNA primed by random hexamers. A multiplex approach, immunoSEQ multiplex PCR, amplified TCR beta CDR3 across 54 Vbeta and 13 Jbeta. MiXCR, run by TCRdb on the immunoSEQ multiplex PCR reads, gives a single entry per CDR3 protein. The table lists 100,000 to 110,000 distinct CDR3 sequences, about 96% of them singletons, with 0.3% to 0.35% in the top ten. CDR3 length equals 14 residues. V was shortened by 0 bases and J by 2 bases, with 7 bases between the two germline ends. In germline, CDR1 is SNHLY, CDR2 FYNNEI. The chain recombines TRBV2 with TRBJ2-5; no clear D gene. This clonotype was sampled from a human donor with Susac syndrome. The source material was CD8+ T cells from PBMCs. CDR3: CASSEAKRQETQYF. The CDR3 nucleotides read TGTGCCAGCAGTGAAGCGAAGCGTCAAGAGACCCAGTACTTC.